The 5 T cell receptor beta chains given below trace back to one sample, sequenced in a study of cytomegalovirus exposure and HLA in healthy donors. PCR primers comprised 60 Vbeta and 13 Jbeta primers. Sequencing used immunoSEQ multiplex PCR; TCRdb keeps in-frame clones, though not all of them. This table has just over 150,000 clones, around 74% appearing once. The source material was PBMCs. All receptors derive from a female donor in good health and CMV-seronegative.

This chain links TRBV4-2 with TRBJ2-3; 14 bases align to TRBD2. The CDR3 length is 19 residues. Unmatched junction bases numbered 7, after V lost 1 base and J lost 1 base. Germline CDR1 and CDR2: LGHNA and YNFKEQ. CDR3 nucleotide sequence: TGTGCCAGCAGCCAAGGTGAGGGGACTAGCGGGGGCCGCACAGATACGCAGTATTTT. It yields the protein CASSQGEGTSGGRTDTQYF.

The chain has TRBV10-3 and TRBJ1-1; tentatively, D is TRBD1 (5 bases). Germline CDR1 reads ENHRY; CDR2 reads SYGVKD. Trimming pared 5 bases from V and 1 base from J, leaving 8 bases between. CDR3 size: 13 residues. CDR3 in DNA: TGTGCCATCAGTATGACAGCGAACACTGAAGCTTTCTTT. Protein: CAISMTANTEAFF.

This clone has a single count. The rearrangement joins TRBV19 to TRBJ1-5, with D perhaps TRBD1 (5 bases). The V gene's germline CDR1 is LNHDA and CDR2 SQIVND (reference sequence). The CDR3 extends over 13 amino acids. V gave up 7 bases and J gave up 7 bases, with 14 bases separating them. For the CDR3, the DNA is TGTGCCAGTAACGGCAGGGCTGTGCAGCCCCAGCATTTT. Its protein product is CASNGRAVQPQHF. The complete variable domain, with remaining parts taken from reference TRBV19 and TRBJ1-5, reads DGGITQSPKYLFRKEGQNVTLSCEQNLNHDAMYWYRQDPGQGLRLIYYSQIVNDFQKGDIAEGYSVSREKKESFPLTVTSAQKNPTAFYLCASNGRAVQPQHFGDGTRLSIL.

The genes are TRBV2 and TRBJ2-7; tentatively, D is TRBD2 (5 bases). V lost 5 bases and J 0 bases, leaving 11 bases between the germline ends. The CDR3 runs 14 residues. Germline CDR1 reads SNHLY; CDR2 reads FYNNEI. The CDR3 DNA is TGTGCCAGCAGTAGGGTAGGAGGCTCCTACGAGCAGTACTTC. It specifies CASSRVGGSYEQYF.

The chain joins TRBV7-9 to TRBJ1-1; perhaps TRBD1 as D (6 bases). Germline CDR1 reads SEHNR; CDR2 reads FQNEAQ (reference sequence). Trimming stripped 4 bases from V and 0 bases from J, with 18 bases between. The CDR3 is 17 residues long. Written as DNA, the CDR3 is TGTGCCAGCAGCTCCCCGGACAGACTATATTTGAACACTGAAGCTTTCTTT. Protein product: CASSSPDRLYLNTEAFF. The full variable domain, with the rest looked up from reference TRBV7-9 and TRBJ1-1, is DTGVSQNPRHKITKRGQNVTFRCDPISEHNRLYWYRQTLGQGPEFLTYFQNEAQLEKSRLLSDRFSAERPKGSFSTLEIQRTEQGDSAMYLCASSSPDRLYLNTEAFFGQGTRLTVV.